The next 28 T cell receptor beta chains were all read from a single sample in a study of identical twins. MiXCR, run by TCRdb on the 5' RACE reads, gives a single entry per CDR3 protein. The top ten clones hold 2.1% of a sample with 310,000 or so distinct CDR3 sequences, 8% to 9% of them seen once. These same records also appear under a second study, on yellow fever vaccine responses in identical twins.

The sample taken for sequencing was memory (CD45RO+) T cells sorted from blood. All receptors come from a young woman in good health.

The chain joins TRBV7-3 to TRBJ2-1; 10 nucleotides align to TRBD2. V was pared by 3 bases and J by 7 bases, with 9 bases of the junction left unmatched. Germline loops: CDR1 SGHTA, CDR2 FQGTGA. This CDR3 comprises 16 residues. The CDR3 sequence: CASSFAAGGRGNEQFF. The DNA for the CDR3 is TGTGCCAGCAGCTTTGCAGCGGGAGGGAGGGGTAATGAGCAGTTCTTC.

This clonotype turned up a few times. V and J are TRBV7-6 and TRBJ1-3, with TRBD1 identical over 10 bases. Unmatched junction bases numbered 15, after V lost 4 bases and J lost 3 bases. CDR3 length equals 19 residues. From germline, CDR1 is SGHVS and CDR2 FNYEAQ. The CDR3, as DNA: TGTGCCAGCAGCTCCGTTCCCCGGGACAGGGGTTCGAATGGAAACACCATATATTTT. Its protein product is CASSSVPRDRGSNGNTIYF.

This clonotype was seen repeatedly, ten times or more. The V and J genes are TRBV4-2 and TRBJ2-3; TRBD1 is a possible D gene (7 bases). Germline loops: CDR1 LGHNA, CDR2 YNFKEQ. This CDR3 is built from 17 residues. V shed 4 bases and J shed 4 bases, with 21 bases lying between them. The chain's CDR3 is CASSPKVGRGDADTQYF. The CDR3 DNA sequence: TGTGCCAGCAGCCCCAAAGTAGGCAGGGGGGACGCAGATACGCAGTATTTT.

This clonotype was counted only a few times. The chain links TRBV28 to TRBJ1-1; D not resolved. Trimming removed 2 bases from V and 7 bases from J, with 8 bases in between. The CDR3 runs 12 residues. Germline V CDR1 and CDR2: MDHEN, SYDVKM. The CDR3 region has the DNA TGTGCCAGCAGTTTAGGGCGGCTTGAAGCTTTCTTT. Translated, it gives CASSLGRLEAFF.

In its sample, this clonotype was seen many times. This sequence joins TRBV20-1 and TRBJ2-7; weak D call: TRBD2 (6 bases). This CDR3 comprises 14 residues. V was clipped by 1 base and J by 3 bases, with 13 bases between them. Germline V gene data show CDR1 as DFQATT and CDR2 as SNEGSKA (reference sequence). The CDR3 sequence: CSARALPGDYEQYV. The CDR3 nucleotides are TGCAGTGCTAGAGCCCTCCCGGGGGACTACGAGCAGTACGTC.

This clonotype was seen more than once but under ten times. The rearrangement links TRBV28 to TRBJ2-7; D assignment may be TRBD1 or TRBD2 (7 bases each). V was shortened by 6 bases and J by 8 bases, with 17 bases between the two germline ends. The CDR3 extends over 13 amino acids. The germline gives CDR1 MDHEN, CDR2 SYDVKM. CDR3 sequence: CASSSRGGTQQYF. CDR3 DNA: TGTGCCAGCAGCTCCAGGGGGGGTACGCAGCAGTACTTC.

The chain uses TRBV27 and TRBJ2-1, with 10 bases that match TRBD2. This CDR3 has 17 residues. V gave up 7 bases and J gave up 0 bases; unmatched junction bases: 9. Germline-derived CDR1 and CDR2 are MNHEY and SMNVEV (reference sequence). The CDR3 is CASTFRLAGSSYNEQFF. In nucleotides, the CDR3 is TGTGCCAGCACCTTTCGACTAGCGGGCAGCTCCTACAATGAGCAGTTCTTC.

The rearrangement links TRBV28 to TRBJ1-4; D call uncertain. The germline CDR1 and CDR2 sequences are MDHEN and SYDVKM. V was pared by 7 bases and J by 8 bases, with 14 bases between. CDR3 length equals 13 residues. CDR3 sequence reads: CASNKGIREKLFF. DNA of the CDR3: TGTGCCAGCAATAAGGGTATTAGAGAAAAACTGTTTTTT. Full variable domain (remainder filled in from reference TRBV28 and TRBJ1-4): DVKVTQSSRYLVKRTGEKVFLECVQDMDHENMFWYRQDPGLGLRLIYFSYDVKMKEKGDIPEGYSVSREKKERFSLILESASTNQTSMYLCASNKGIREKLFFGSGTQLSVL.

This clonotype was counted only a few times. The V call is TRBV6-5, the J call TRBJ2-2, with 12 bases fitting TRBD2. Trimming at V came to 4 bases and at J to 0 bases, leaving 3 bases not matched to a gene. The CDR3 is 17 residues long. From germline, CDR1 is MNHEY and CDR2 SVGAGI. The CDR3 nucleotides are TGTGCCAGCAGTTTCGGGACTAGCGGGTCGAACACCGGGGAGCTGTTTTTT. Translating gives CASSFGTSGSNTGELFF.

The chain is built from TRBV24-1 and TRBJ2-2; D gene ambiguous. This CDR3 region has 13 residues. Germline V lookup: CDR1 KGHDR, CDR2 SFDVKD. V lost 7 bases, J lost 3 bases, and 8 bases lay in between. The CDR3 reads CATRGRDTGELFF. The CDR3 DNA reads as TGTGCCACCAGAGGTAGGGACACCGGGGAGCTGTTTTTT.

A few counts support this clonotype. The rearrangement uses TRBV28 and TRBJ1-5; maybe TRBD1 (6 bases). The CDR3 runs to 14 residues. Between the trimmed V and J ends, which lost 6 bases and 3 bases, there was a span of 12 bases. Germline V lookup: CDR1 MDHEN, CDR2 SYDVKM. The CDR3: CASSPGGLNQPQHF. As DNA, the CDR3 is TGTGCCAGCAGCCCGGGGGGGCTCAATCAGCCCCAGCATTTT.

The chain is built from TRBV6-4 and TRBJ2-1; TRBD2 aligns across 12 bases. Germline CDR1 is MRHNA and CDR2 is SNTAGT. The CDR3 loop spans 16 amino acids. The V gene end was trimmed by 1 base and the J gene end by 7 bases; junction bases not matched to a gene: 5. Written as DNA, the CDR3 is TGTGCCAGCAGTGACTATGCTAGCGGGGGGGCGAATGAGCAGTTCTTC. Encoded protein: CASSDYASGGANEQFF.

V is TRBV7-6 and J is TRBJ2-1; D could derive from TRBD1 or TRBD2 (5 bases each). Looked up from germline, CDR1 is SGHVS and CDR2 is FNYEAQ. The length of the CDR3 is 15 residues. With 4 bases removed from V and 4 bases from J, the gap between germline ends came to 14 bases. The CDR3 DNA is TGTGCCAGCAGCTCCCTGGGGAGACAGTACAATGAGCAGTTCTTC. Its translation: CASSSLGRQYNEQFF.

This clonotype has only a few counts. The chain links TRBV6-5 to TRBJ2-7, with D maybe TRBD2 (5 bases). CDR1 is MNHEY, CDR2 SVGAGI, per germline. With 4 bases removed from V and 7 bases from J, the gap between germline ends came to 14 bases. This CDR3 is built from 13 residues. The CDR3 protein is CASSWERWGEQYV. CDR3 nucleotides: TGTGCCAGCAGTTGGGAGCGGTGGGGAGAGCAGTACGTC.

Ten or more counts support this clonotype. The rearrangement joins TRBV6-2 or TRBV6-3 to TRBJ1-1, with D possibly being TRBD1 (5 bases). The ends were cut back, 7 bases at V and 1 base at J, with 10 bases in the middle. The CDR3 covers 13 residues. Germline V gene data show CDR1 as MNHEY and CDR2 as SVGEGT. The CDR3 DNA sequence: TGTGCCAGCACCTACGGGGGGAACACTGAAGCTTTCTTT. As protein: CASTYGGNTEAFF.

This clonotype appeared a few times. V gene TRBV24-1 combines with J gene TRBJ2-2, with D possibly TRBD1 on 6 matching bases. V shed 0 bases and J shed 3 bases, with 10 bases lying between them. Germline CDR1 and CDR2: KGHDR and SFDVKD. The CDR3 runs to 16 residues. The CDR3 region is CATSDLEGGDTGELFF. CDR3 coding DNA: TGTGCCACCAGTGATTTGGAAGGGGGAGACACCGGGGAGCTGTTTTTT.

The CDR3 sequence is CASSRGGLAETGELFF. CDR3 DNA: TGTGCCAGCAGCCGGGGGGGACTAGCGGAAACCGGGGAGCTGTTTTTT. This chain links TRBV4-2 with TRBJ2-2; 11 nucleotides match TRBD2. CDR1 and CDR2 (germline): LGHNA, YNFKEQ. With V trimmed by 4 bases and J by 5 bases, 6 bases remained unmatched. CDR3 length: 16 amino acids.

This clonotype was observed at least ten times. V gene TRBV11-2 combines with J gene TRBJ1-2; unclear D gene. The ends were cut back, 8 bases at V and 4 bases at J, with 14 bases in the middle. The CDR3 contains 13 residues. The V gene's germline CDR1 is SGHAT and CDR2 FQNNGV. The chain's CDR3 is CASAYPGGYGYTF. As DNA, the CDR3 is TGTGCCAGCGCGTATCCGGGAGGCTATGGCTACACCTTC.

This clonotype was detected a few times. The rearrangement joins TRBV7-8 to TRBJ2-3, with 11 nucleotides matching TRBD2. The CDR3 is 16 amino acids. CDR1 SGHVS and CDR2 FQNEAQ come from the germline V gene. Trimming removed 4 bases from V and 5 bases from J; junction bases left unmatched: 8. CDR3 in DNA: TGTGCCAGCAGCTCTTATAGCGGGGGGGCGAAAGATACGCAGTATTTT. This translates into CASSSYSGGAKDTQYF.

A few counts support this clonotype. The chain joins TRBV20-1 to TRBJ2-4; D is unclear. This CDR3 is built from 13 residues. The V and J ends lost 6 bases and 0 bases respectively, with 9 bases between them. Per germline, CDR1 DFQATT and CDR2 SNEGSKA (reference sequence). The DNA for the CDR3 is TGCAGTGCGGTACACCAAGCCAAAAACATTCAGTACTTC. Encoded protein: CSAVHQAKNIQYF.

V usage is TRBV18 and J usage is TRBJ2-1; 13 bases map to TRBD2. The CDR3 has 16 amino acids. The junction had 3 bases not matched to a gene; V was cut back by 2 bases and J by 5 bases. Germline V gene sequence: CDR1 KGHSH, CDR2 LQKENI. The CDR3 protein is CASSPYGTSGNNEQFF. The CDR3, as DNA: TGTGCCAGCTCACCATATGGGACTAGCGGGAACAATGAGCAGTTCTTC.

This CDR3 reads CASSGAGATYNEQFF. The CDR3 DNA reads as TGTGCCAGCAGTGGGGCGGGAGCCACCTACAATGAGCAGTTCTTC. This chain joins TRBV2 and TRBJ2-1; 7 nucleotides agree with TRBD2. The CDR3 loop spans 15 amino acids. The trim removed 4 bases at V and 2 bases at J, leaving 5 bases unmatched. Looked up from germline, CDR1 is SNHLY and CDR2 is FYNNEI.

The chain has TRBV12-3 or TRBV12-4 and TRBJ1-2; D unresolved. This CDR3 comprises 14 residues. Trimming pared 6 bases from V and 8 bases from J, leaving 19 bases between. The DNA for the CDR3 is TGTGCCAGCAGCCAGGTCCCAGGATTCGGGGGCTACACCTTC. Translating it yields CASSQVPGFGGYTF.

This sequence joins TRBV15 and TRBJ2-5, with 7 bases aligning to TRBD2. The CDR3 covers 16 residues. The V gene end was trimmed by 4 bases and the J gene end by 5 bases; junction bases not matched to a gene: 13. Germline V CDR1 and CDR2: LNHNV, YYDKDF (reference sequence). The CDR3 DNA follows: TGTGCCACCAGCAACCCGCCGGGGGGTTACCGCGAGACCCAGTACTTC. Translating it yields CATSNPPGGYRETQYF.

This clonotype was detected ten times or more. This chain joins TRBV3-1 and TRBJ2-2, with a tentative D call TRBD1 (6 bases). The ends were cut back, 5 bases at V and 3 bases at J, with 10 bases in the middle. This CDR3 has 14 amino acids. From germline, CDR1 is LGHDT and CDR2 YNNKEL (reference sequence). The CDR3 is CASSLNRDTGELFF. Here the CDR3 DNA reads TGTGCCAGCAGCTTGAACAGGGACACCGGGGAGCTGTTTTTT.

This clonotype has a handful of counts. The chain joins TRBV5-1 to TRBJ2-3; TRBD1 is a possible D gene (7 bases). Trimming took 0 bases from V and 5 from J, leaving 16 bases between them. From germline, CDR1 is SGHRS and CDR2 YFSETQ. CDR3 length equals 16 residues. CDR3 DNA sequence: TGCGCCAGCAGCTTGGCAGGAGGGCAGGGGGGAGATACGCAGTATTTT. Amino acid sequence: CASSLAGGQGGDTQYF.

The table lists this clonotype with many counts. The CDR3 DNA follows: TGCGCCAGCAAAAGGACAGATGCTAACTATGGCTACACCTTC. Translated: CASKRTDANYGYTF. The chain couples TRBV5-1 to TRBJ1-2, with a tentative D call TRBD1 (6 bases). CDR3 length: 14 residues. V was clipped by 6 bases and J by 0 bases, with 12 bases between them. Germline loops: CDR1 SGHRS, CDR2 YFSETQ.

This clonotype was recorded many times. The V call is TRBV7-8, the J call TRBJ2-4, with 8 bases matching TRBD1. CDR3 length equals 16 residues. Germline trimming cut 5 bases from V and 2 bases from J; bases unmatched to any gene: 8. Germline V gene data show CDR1 as SGHVS and CDR2 as FQNEAQ. CDR3 region: CASSVTDRVPKNIQYF. DNA for the CDR3: TGTGCCAGCAGCGTAACGGACAGGGTCCCCAAAAACATTCAGTACTTC.